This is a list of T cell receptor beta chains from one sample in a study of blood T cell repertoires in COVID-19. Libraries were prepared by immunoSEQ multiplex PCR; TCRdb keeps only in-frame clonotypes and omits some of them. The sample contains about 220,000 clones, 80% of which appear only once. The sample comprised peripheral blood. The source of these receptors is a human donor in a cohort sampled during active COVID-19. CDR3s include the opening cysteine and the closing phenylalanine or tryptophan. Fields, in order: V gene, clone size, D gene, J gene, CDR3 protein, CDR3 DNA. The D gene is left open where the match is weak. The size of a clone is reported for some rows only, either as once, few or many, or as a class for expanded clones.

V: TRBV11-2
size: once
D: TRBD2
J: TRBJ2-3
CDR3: CASGTLAGGVDTQYF
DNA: TGTGCCAGCGGGACTTTAGCGGGGGGCGTAGATACGCAGTATTTT

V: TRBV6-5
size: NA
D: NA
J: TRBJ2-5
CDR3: CASSNRDGETQYF
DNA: TGTGCCAGCAGTAACAGGGATGGGGAGACCCAGTACTTC

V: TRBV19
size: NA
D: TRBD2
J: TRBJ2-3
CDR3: CASMERGGDTQYF
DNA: TGTGCCAGTATGGAGCGGGGAGGAGATACGCAGTATTTT

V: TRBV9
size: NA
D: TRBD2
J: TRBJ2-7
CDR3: CASSALAGRGEQYF
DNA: TGTGCCAGCAGCGCCTTAGCGGGACGAGGCGAGCAGTACTTC

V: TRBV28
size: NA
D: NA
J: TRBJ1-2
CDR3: CASSLPVVANYGYTF
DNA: TGTGCCAGCAGTTTGCCAGTGGTGGCTAACTATGGCTACACCTTC

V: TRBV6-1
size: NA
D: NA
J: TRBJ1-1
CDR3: CASSETLTGSVEAFF
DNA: TGTGCCAGCAGTGAAACCCTAACAGGGAGCGTTGAAGCTTTCTTT

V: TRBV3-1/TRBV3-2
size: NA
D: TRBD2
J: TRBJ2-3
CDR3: CASSDRTSFADTQYF
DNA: TGTGCCAGCAGCGATCGGACTAGCTTTGCAGATACGCAGTATTTT

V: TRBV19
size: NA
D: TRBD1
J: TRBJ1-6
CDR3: CASNTDRVNSPLHF
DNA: TGTGCCAGTAATACCGACAGGGTGAATTCACCCCTCCACTTT

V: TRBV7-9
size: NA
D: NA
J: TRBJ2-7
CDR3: CASSLAGIAVEQYF
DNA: TGTGCCAGCAGCTTGGCCGGGATAGCGGTCGAGCAGTACTTC

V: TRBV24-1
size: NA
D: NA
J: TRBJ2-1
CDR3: CATSDPARRGGSNEQFF
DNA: TGTGCCACCAGTGACCCCGCCCGGAGGGGGGGGTCCAATGAGCAGTTCTTC

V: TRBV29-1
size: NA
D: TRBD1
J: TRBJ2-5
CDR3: CSVEGPLGAGGLEETQYF
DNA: TGCAGCGTTGAAGGCCCTCTGGGGGCAGGGGGCTTAGAAGAGACCCAGTACTTC

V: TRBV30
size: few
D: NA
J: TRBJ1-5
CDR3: CAWSAAGNQPQHF
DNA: TGTGCCTGGAGTGCGGCGGGGAATCAGCCCCAGCATTTT

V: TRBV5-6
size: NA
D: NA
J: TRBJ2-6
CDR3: CASSYYPSGANVLTF
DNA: TGTGCCAGCAGCTACTACCCCTCTGGGGCCAACGTCCTGACTTTC

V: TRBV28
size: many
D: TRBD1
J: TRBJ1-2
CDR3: CASSLGEQGGGWDYGYTF
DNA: TGTGCCAGCAGTTTAGGGGAACAGGGGGGCGGATGGGACTATGGCTACACCTTC

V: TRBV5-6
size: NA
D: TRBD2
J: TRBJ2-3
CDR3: CASSPLVSIAGASTDTQYF
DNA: TGTGCCAGCAGCCCCTTGGTTTCTATCGCGGGAGCTAGCACAGATACGCAGTATTTT

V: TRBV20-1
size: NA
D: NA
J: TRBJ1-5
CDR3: CSASPGGSNQPQHF
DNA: TGCAGTGCTAGTCCGGGGGGTAGCAATCAGCCCCAGCATTTT

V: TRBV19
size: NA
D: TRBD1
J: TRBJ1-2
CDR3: CASSPGQGTGGYTF
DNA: TGTGCCAGTAGTCCGGGACAGGGTACAGGTGGCTACACCTTC

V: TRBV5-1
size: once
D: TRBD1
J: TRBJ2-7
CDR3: CASSPGTGVYEQYF
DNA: TGCGCCAGCAGCCCCGGGACAGGGGTATACGAGCAGTACTTC

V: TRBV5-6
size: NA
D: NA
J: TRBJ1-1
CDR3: CASSLALLVGTEAFF
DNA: TGTGCCAGCAGCTTGGCCCTCCTAGTAGGCACTGAAGCTTTCTTT

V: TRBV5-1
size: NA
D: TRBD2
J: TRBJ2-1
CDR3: CASSLLAGDYNEQFF
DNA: TGCGCCAGCAGCTTGTTAGCGGGGGACTACAATGAGCAGTTCTTC

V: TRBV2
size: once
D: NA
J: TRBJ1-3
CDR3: CASSRGTVSGNTIYF
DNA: TGTGCCAGCAGTAGGGGGACGGTCTCTGGAAACACCATATATTTT

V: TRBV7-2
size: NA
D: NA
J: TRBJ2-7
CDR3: CASSRHPDYSYEQYF
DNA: TGTGCCAGCAGCCGCCACCCGGACTACTCCTACGAGCAGTACTTC

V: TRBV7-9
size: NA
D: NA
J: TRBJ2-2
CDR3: CASSRTANTGELFF
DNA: TGTGCCAGCAGCCGGACAGCAAACACCGGGGAGCTGTTTTTT

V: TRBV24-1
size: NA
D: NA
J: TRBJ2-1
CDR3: CATSDARDTVLDEQFF
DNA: TGTGCCACCAGTGACGCCCGGGACACCGTCCTCGATGAGCAGTTCTTC

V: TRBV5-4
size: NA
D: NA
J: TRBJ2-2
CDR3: CASSLRGGETGELFF
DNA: TGTGCCAGCAGCTTGAGGGGGGGAGAGACCGGGGAGCTGTTTTTT

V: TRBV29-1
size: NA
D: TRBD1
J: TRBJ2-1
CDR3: CSSGGSTYNEQFF
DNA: TGCAGTTCAGGGGGCTCTACCTACAATGAGCAGTTCTTC

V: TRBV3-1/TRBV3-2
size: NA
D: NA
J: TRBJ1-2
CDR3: CASSQQGFPNYGYTF
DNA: TGTGCCAGCAGCCAACAGGGTTTCCCTAACTATGGCTACACCTTC

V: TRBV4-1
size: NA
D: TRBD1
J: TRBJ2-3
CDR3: CASSRERTGGDTQYF
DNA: TGCGCCAGCAGCCGAGAGAGGACAGGCGGAGATACGCAGTATTTT

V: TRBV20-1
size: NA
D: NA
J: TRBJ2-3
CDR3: CSASTGGGPREDTQYF
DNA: TGCAGTGCTAGTACAGGGGGAGGGCCCCGGGAAGATACGCAGTATTTT

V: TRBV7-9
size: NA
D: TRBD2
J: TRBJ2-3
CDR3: CASSLGLAGPSTFTDTQYF
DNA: TGTGCCAGCAGCTTGGGACTAGCGGGACCTTCTACCTTCACAGATACGCAGTATTTT

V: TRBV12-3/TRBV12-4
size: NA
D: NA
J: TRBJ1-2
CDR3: CASSDQGGYTF
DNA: TGTGCCAGCAGTGACCAGGGGGGCTACACCTTC

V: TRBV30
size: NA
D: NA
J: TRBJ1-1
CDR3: CAWSVRGTMAFF
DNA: TGTGCCTGGAGTGTACGGGGAACAATGGCTTTCTTT

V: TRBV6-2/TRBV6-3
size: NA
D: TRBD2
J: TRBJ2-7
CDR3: CASSSSGDSYEQYF
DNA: TGTGCCAGCAGCTCTAGCGGGGACTCCTACGAGCAGTACTTC

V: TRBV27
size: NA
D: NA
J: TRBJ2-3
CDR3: CASATRYRNTDTQYF
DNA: TGTGCCAGCGCCACGAGGTACAGGAATACAGATACGCAGTATTTT

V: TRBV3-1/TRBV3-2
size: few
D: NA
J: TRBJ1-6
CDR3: CASSPTFNSPLHF
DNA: TGTGCCAGCAGCCCTACGTTTAATTCACCCCTCCACTTT

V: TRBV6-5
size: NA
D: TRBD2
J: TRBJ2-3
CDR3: CACGTITDTQYF
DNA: TGTGCCTGTGGGACTATCACAGATACGCAGTATTTT

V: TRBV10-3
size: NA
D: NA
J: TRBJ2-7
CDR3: CAISDVTGSFSYEQYF
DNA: TGTGCCATCAGTGATGTCACGGGATCGTTCTCCTACGAGCAGTACTTC

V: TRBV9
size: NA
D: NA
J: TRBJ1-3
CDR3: CASSAVVSSGNTIYF
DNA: TGTGCCAGCAGCGCCGTTGTTAGCTCTGGAAACACCATATATTTT

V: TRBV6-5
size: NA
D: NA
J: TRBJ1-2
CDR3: CASSYGRGRYGYTF
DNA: TGTGCCAGCAGTTACGGAAGGGGCCGGTATGGCTACACCTTC

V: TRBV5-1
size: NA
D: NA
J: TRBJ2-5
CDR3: CASSLGRGETQYF
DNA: TGCGCCAGCAGCTTGGGCAGGGGTGAGACCCAGTACTTC

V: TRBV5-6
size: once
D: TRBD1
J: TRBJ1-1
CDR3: CASSLQGGHTEAFF
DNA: TGTGCCAGCAGCTTGCAGGGGGGACACACTGAAGCTTTCTTT

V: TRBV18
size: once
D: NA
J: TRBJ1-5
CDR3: CASSPRQGNQPQHF
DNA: TGTGCCAGCTCACCACGTCAGGGGAATCAGCCCCAGCATTTT

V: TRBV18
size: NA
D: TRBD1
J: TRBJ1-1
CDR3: CASSLGQVGTEAFF
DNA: TGTGCCAGCTCACTCGGACAGGTAGGCACTGAAGCTTTCTTT

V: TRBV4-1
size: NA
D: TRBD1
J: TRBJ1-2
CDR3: CASSQFRGQNYGYTF
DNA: TGCGCCAGCAGCCAGTTCAGGGGGCAGAACTATGGCTACACCTTC

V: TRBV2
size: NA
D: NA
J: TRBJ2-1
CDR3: CASSGSNEQFF
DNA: TGTGCCAGCAGTGGCAGCAATGAGCAGTTCTTC

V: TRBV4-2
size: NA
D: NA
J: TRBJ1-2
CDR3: CASSQAYSLGAGLGYTF
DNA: TGTGCCAGCAGCCAAGCCTACTCCCTGGGGGCCGGCTTAGGCTACACCTTC

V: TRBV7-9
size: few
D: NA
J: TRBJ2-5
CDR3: CASSFYQETQYF
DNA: TGTGCCAGCAGCTTCTACCAAGAGACCCAGTACTTC

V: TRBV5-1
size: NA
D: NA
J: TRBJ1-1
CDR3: CASSTGNLNTEAFF
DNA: TGCGCCAGCAGCACAGGGAACCTGAACACTGAAGCTTTCTTT

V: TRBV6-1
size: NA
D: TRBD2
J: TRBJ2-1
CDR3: CASSEFAGGGAGEQFF
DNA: TGTGCCAGCAGTGAATTCGCCGGCGGGGGGGCCGGTGAGCAGTTCTTC

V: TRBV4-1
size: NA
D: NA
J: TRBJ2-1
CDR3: CASRRAEGYNEQFF
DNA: TGCGCCAGCCGGCGAGCGGAGGGGTACAATGAGCAGTTCTTC

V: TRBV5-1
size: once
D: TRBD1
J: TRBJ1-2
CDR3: CASSLRTGGNYGYTF
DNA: TGCGCCAGCAGCCTCCGGACAGGGGGTAACTATGGCTACACCTTC

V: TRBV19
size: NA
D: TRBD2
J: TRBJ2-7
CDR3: CASSTLLLAGGPHEQYF
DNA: TGTGCCAGTAGTACCCTACTACTAGCGGGAGGGCCCCACGAGCAGTACTTC